The rows below give T cell receptor beta chains drawn from one sample of a study of post-analysis software for immune sequencing data. TCRdb re-called the PCR reads through MiXCR, storing one row per CDR3 protein. The sample lists about 760,000 distinct CDR3 sequences, 30% seen once, with 0.5% to 0.6% in the top ten. What was sequenced was blood. These receptors all come from a girl aged 5-17 years with multiple sclerosis. Each CDR3 is given with its conserved first and last residue. The D gene is left open where the match is weak. Some rows mark clone size as missing; the rest say once, few, many or name a class of expanded clone.

>TRBD2|few|TRBV20-1|TRBJ2-1
TGCAGTGCTAGAGGGGGACTAGGACGGAATGAGCAGTTCTTC
CSARGGLGRNEQFF
>TRBD1|few|TRBV25-1|TRBJ2-4
TGTGCCAGCAGTGAAGAGGCAGGGGGCACCCTTGAAGCCAAAAACATTCAGTACTTC
CASSEEAGGTLEAKNIQYF
>TRBD2|NA|TRBV28|TRBJ2-3
TGTGCCAGCAGTGCCCAAAGACTAGCGGACACAGATACGCAGTATTTT
CASSAQRLADTDTQYF
>TRBD1|many|TRBV5-1|TRBJ2-1
TGCGCCAGCAGCTTGGTCCGGGACAGCTACAATGAGCAGTTCTTC
CASSLVRDSYNEQFF
>TRBD2|NA|TRBV2|TRBJ2-1
TGTGCCAGCAGCTTAAGAACCGGGACTAGCGGACACAATGAGCAGTTCTTC
CASSLRTGTSGHNEQFF
>NA|NA|TRBV12-3/TRBV12-4|TRBJ1-1
TGTGCCGCCACCCATCGTGCCCGCCGGGCGAACACTGAAGCTTTCTTT
CAATHRARRANTEAFF
>NA|few|TRBV28|TRBJ2-5
TGTGCCAGCAGTTCCTCGGGGGTCGCCCGCGGGACCCAGTACTTC
CASSSSGVARGTQYF
>TRBD1|few|TRBV29-1|TRBJ1-1
TGCAGCGTTGACAGGGGGATGAACACTGAAGCTTTCTTT
CSVDRGMNTEAFF
>TRBD1|NA|TRBV12-3/TRBV12-4|TRBJ2-7
TGTGCCAGCAGACTACCGGGACAGGGCTTCTACGAGCAGTACTTC
CASRLPGQGFYEQYF
>NA|NA|TRBV5-1|TRBJ2-5
TGCGCCAGCAGCTTGCGGTGGGGCAGCCAAGAGACCCAGTACTTC
CASSLRWGSQETQYF
>NA|few|TRBV5-1|TRBJ2-5
TGCGCCAGCAGCTTCAAACGAGGGATGGAGACCCAGTACTTC
CASSFKRGMETQYF